These T cell receptor beta chains were read from a single sample in a study of shared clonotypes between healthy human individuals. The protocol was immunoSEQ multiplex PCR, while the TCRdb copy is restricted to in-frame clones and leaves out a portion. The data contain approximately 530,000 clones, 90% to 97% of them singletons. Sequencing was performed on naive CD4+ T cells sorted from blood. These receptors originate from a woman aged 25-40 years in good health. The CDR3 runs from the conserved cysteine through the conserved F or W. D genes are given only for firm matches. Not all rows give a size; the values are once, few, many and, for expanded clones, a class.

d_call j_call clone_size v_call cdr3_aa cdr3_nt
NA TRBJ2-7 NA TRBV20-1 CSARGRNEQYF TGCAGTGCTAGAGGGCGGAACGAGCAGTACTTC
TRBD2 TRBJ2-6 NA TRBV5-1 CASSLAGLAQGANVLTF TGCGCCAGCAGCTTGGCCGGACTAGCGCAAGGGGCCAACGTCCTGACTTTC
NA TRBJ1-1 NA TRBV28 CATSSGTGRAFF TGTGCCACCAGTTCGGGGACTGGGCGAGCTTTCTTT
NA TRBJ2-7 NA TRBV6-5 CASTPEYYEQYF TGTGCCAGCACCCCGGAATACTACGAGCAGTACTTC
NA TRBJ2-4 NA TRBV19 CASTKGGTLAKNIQYF TGTGCCAGCACGAAGGGCGGGACTTTAGCCAAAAACATTCAGTACTTC
NA TRBJ2-7 NA TRBV18 CASSQTWGASEQYF TGTGCCAGCTCACAAACATGGGGGGCGAGCGAGCAGTACTTC
TRBD2 TRBJ2-3 NA TRBV30 CAWSSGLGRGTDTQYF TGTGCCTGGTCCAGCGGGCTCGGGAGGGGCACAGATACGCAGTATTTT
TRBD2 TRBJ2-1 NA TRBV4-1 CASSQEGGLAASSYNEQFF TGCGCCAGCAGCCAAGAGGGTGGACTAGCGGCAAGCTCCTACAATGAGCAGTTCTTC
TRBD1 TRBJ1-2 once TRBV18 CASSQYRDRDSYGYTF TGTGCCAGCTCCCAATACCGGGACAGGGATAGCTATGGCTACACCTTC
NA TRBJ2-4 NA TRBV7-2 CASSSPRREEGKNIQYF TGTGCCAGCAGCTCCCCGCGGAGGGAGGAGGGCAAAAACATTCAGTACTTC
NA TRBJ1-2 NA TRBV30 CAWSMTGWAPNYGYTF TGTGCCTGGAGTATGACAGGATGGGCCCCAAACTATGGCTACACCTTC